This T cell receptor beta chain was recorded in a study of brain T cells in children with intractable seizures. Study results and caveats: Patients' HCMV serostatus was unknown; virus specificity rests on CDR3 similarity alone. Pre-surgery blood may have been undersampled, hiding some clones.

This clone was seen a single time. Its antigen is currently unknown. V was pared by 8 bases and J by 0 bases, with 16 bases between. The CDR3 has 16 amino acids. Germline V gene lookup returns CDR1 LNHDA and CDR2 SQIVND (reference sequence). The table came from immunoSEQ multiplex PCR; TCRdb's copy has only in-frame clones and leaves some out. The table includes 100,000 to 120,000 clones, 85% to 95% detected once. J is TRBJ1-4 and V is TRBV19, with a tentative D call TRBD1 (6 bases). This clonotype was obtained from a boy younger than two with hemimegalencephaly and intractable seizures. This sample comprised peripheral blood, obtained at surgery. The CDR3 coding sequence is TGTGCCAGTTCTTGGGCGGGGGCGGCAACTAATGAAAAACTGTTTTTT. Translating it yields CASSWAGAATNEKLFF.